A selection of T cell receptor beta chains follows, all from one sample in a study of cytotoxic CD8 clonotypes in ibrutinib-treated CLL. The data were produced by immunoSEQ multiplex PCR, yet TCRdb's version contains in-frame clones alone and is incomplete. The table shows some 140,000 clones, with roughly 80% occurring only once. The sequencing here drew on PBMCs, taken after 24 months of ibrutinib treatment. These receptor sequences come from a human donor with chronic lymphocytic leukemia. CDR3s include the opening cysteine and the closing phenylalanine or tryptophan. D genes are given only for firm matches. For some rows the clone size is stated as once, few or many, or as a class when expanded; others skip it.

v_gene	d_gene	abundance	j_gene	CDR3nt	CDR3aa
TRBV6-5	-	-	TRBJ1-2	TGTGCCAGCAGTTACCGGGGCGTGGGCTATGGCTACACCTTC	CASSYRGVGYGYTF
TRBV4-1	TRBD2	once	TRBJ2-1	TGCGCCAGCAGCCAAGAGGGCGGGGGACTAGCCTCCTACAATGAGCAGTTCTTC	CASSQEGGGLASYNEQFF
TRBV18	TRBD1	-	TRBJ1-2	TGTGCCAGCTCACCTGGACAGGGGCGCAACTATGGCTACACCTTC	CASSPGQGRNYGYTF
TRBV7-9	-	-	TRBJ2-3	TGTGCCAGCACCCGCACAGATACGCAGTATTTT	CASTRTDTQYF
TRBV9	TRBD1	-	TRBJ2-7	TGTGCCAGCAGCAGGGGACAGGGGACCTACGAGCAGTACTTC	CASSRGQGTYEQYF
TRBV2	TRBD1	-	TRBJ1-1	TGTGCCAGCAGCGCGGACAGGGGATTCACTGAAGCTTTCTTT	CASSADRGFTEAFF
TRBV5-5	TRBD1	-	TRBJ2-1	TGTGCCAGCAGCTTGTGGGACAGGGCCAATGAGCAGTTCTTC	CASSLWDRANEQFF
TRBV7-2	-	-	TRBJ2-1	TGTGCCAGCAGCTTAGGGAGCGTTAAGTTCTTC	CASSLGSVKFF
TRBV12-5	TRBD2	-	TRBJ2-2	TGTGCTAGTGGTTTGGCTGGGGGGGATTACACCGGGGAGCTGTTTTTT	CASGLAGGDYTGELFF
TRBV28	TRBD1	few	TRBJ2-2	TGTGCCAGCAGTTCAACACAAACAGGGGGCTGGACCGGGGAGCTGTTTTTT	CASSSTQTGGWTGELFF
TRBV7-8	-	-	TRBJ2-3	TGTGCCAGCAGCTTAGTCGGGAGCCCCACAGATACGCAGTATTTT	CASSLVGSPTDTQYF
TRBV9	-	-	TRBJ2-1	TGTGCCAGCAGCGTAGGGTCTCTAGCCCCCAATGAGCAGTTCTTC	CASSVGSLAPNEQFF
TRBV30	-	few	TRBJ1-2	TGTGCCTGGAGTACCGGGGTGGACTATGGCTACACCTTC	CAWSTGVDYGYTF
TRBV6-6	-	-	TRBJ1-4	TGTGCCAGCAGGACCCCCCAGGGTGAAAAACTGTTTTTT	CASRTPQGEKLFF
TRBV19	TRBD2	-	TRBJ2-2	TGTGCCAGTACCTCGAACCCACTAGCGGGGGGGAACACCGGGGAGCTGTTTTTT	CASTSNPLAGGNTGELFF
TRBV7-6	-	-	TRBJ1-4	TGTGCCAGCAGCCGGGGGGCGGCGGGTGAAAAACTGTTTTTT	CASSRGAAGEKLFF
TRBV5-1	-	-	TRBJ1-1	TGCGCCAGCAGCTTGGGACCTTTGAACACTGAAGCTTTCTTT	CASSLGPLNTEAFF
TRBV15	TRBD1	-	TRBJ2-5	TGTGCCACCAGTAGGGACAGGCCCCAAGAGACCCAGTACTTC	CATSRDRPQETQYF
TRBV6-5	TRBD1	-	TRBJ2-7	TGTGCCAGCAGAACCGGACAGGGTGGGGCGTACTTC	CASRTGQGGAYF
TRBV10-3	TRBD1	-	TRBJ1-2	TGTGCCATCACCGGGACAGGGGGCTCCTATGGCTACACCTTC	CAITGTGGSYGYTF
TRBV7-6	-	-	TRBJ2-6	TGTGCCAGCAGCTTAGTAGCAGGGGCCGGGGCCAACGTCCTGACTTTC	CASSLVAGAGANVLTF
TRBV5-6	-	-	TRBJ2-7	TGTGCCAGCAGCTTGGGCGGGTACGAGCAGTACTTC	CASSLGGYEQYF
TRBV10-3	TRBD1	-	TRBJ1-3	TGTGCCATCAGTGAGGGGACAGTTGGAAACACCATATATTTT	CAISEGTVGNTIYF
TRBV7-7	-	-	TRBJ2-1	TGTGCCAGCAGCTTAGAGGGCCCCAACAATGAGCAGTTCTTC	CASSLEGPNNEQFF
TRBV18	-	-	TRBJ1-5	TGTGCCAGCTCAATCGGTGGGAGGGAGCCCCAGCATTTT	CASSIGGREPQHF
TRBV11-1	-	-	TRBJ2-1	TGTGCCAGCACACAGGATGACTCCTACAATGAGCAGTTCTTC	CASTQDDSYNEQFF
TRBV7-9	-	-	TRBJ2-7	TGTGCCAGCAGCTTAGCCAGGACATCCTACGAGCAGTACTTC	CASSLARTSYEQYF
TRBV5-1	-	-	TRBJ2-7	TGCGCCAGCAGCTTGATGGGGCGGAAACTTAGCTCCTACGAGCAGTACTTC	CASSLMGRKLSSYEQYF
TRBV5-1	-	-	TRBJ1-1	TGCGCCAGCAGCTCCGGTTCTGAAGCTTTCTTT	CASSSGSEAFF
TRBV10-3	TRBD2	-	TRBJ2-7	TGTGCCATCAGTGAGTCGCGGGGGTCCTACGAGCAGTACTTC	CAISESRGSYEQYF
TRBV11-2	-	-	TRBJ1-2	TGTGCCAGCAGCCCTGATTTCGGCCGGGCCTCCTATGGCTACACCTTC	CASSPDFGRASYGYTF
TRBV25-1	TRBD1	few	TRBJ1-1	TGTGCCAGCAGCAGGGGGCTCGGCACTGAAGCTTTCTTT	CASSRGLGTEAFF
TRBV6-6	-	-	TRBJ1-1	TGTGCCAGCAGTCAGGGGTACACTGAAGCTTTCTTT	CASSQGYTEAFF
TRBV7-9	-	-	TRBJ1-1	TGTGCCAGCAGCTCGGGCAGGGAAGACACTGAAGCTTTCTTT	CASSSGREDTEAFF
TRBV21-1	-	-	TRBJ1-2	TGTGCCAGCAGCAACGGTACTAACTATGGCTACACCTTC	CASSNGTNYGYTF
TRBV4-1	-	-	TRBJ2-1	TGCGCCAGCAGCCAAGATAAGAGGTTTGAGCAGTTCTTC	CASSQDKRFEQFF
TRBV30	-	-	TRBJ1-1	TGTGCCTGGAGCTGGACCGGGAATGAAGCTTTCTTT	CAWSWTGNEAFF
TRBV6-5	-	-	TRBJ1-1	TGTGCCAGCAGTTACTACAGGGACACTGAAGCTTTCTTT	CASSYYRDTEAFF
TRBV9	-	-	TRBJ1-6	TGTGCCAGCAGCGTAGCAGGGAAGAGTAATTCACCCCTCCACTTT	CASSVAGKSNSPLHF
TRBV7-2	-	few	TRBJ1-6	TGTGCCAGCAGCTTAGCCAGGGCCTATAGGTCACCCCTCCACTTT	CASSLARAYRSPLHF
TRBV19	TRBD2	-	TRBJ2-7	TGTGCCAGTAGTATGGGACTAGCCATCGGGGAAGAGCAGTACTTC	CASSMGLAIGEEQYF
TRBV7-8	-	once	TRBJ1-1	TGTGCCAGCAGCTTAGCAGCCGCCCTTCGATTATCGGGTAGGGACACTGAAGCTTTCTTT	CASSLAAALRLSGRDTEAFF
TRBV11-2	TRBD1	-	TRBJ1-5	TGTGCCAGCAGCTTAGATGGGACAGGGGGCAATCAGCCCCAGCATTTT	CASSLDGTGGNQPQHF
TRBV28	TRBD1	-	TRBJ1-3	TGTGCCAGCAGTTTACCCAGGGGGCGTGGAAACACCATATATTTT	CASSLPRGRGNTIYF
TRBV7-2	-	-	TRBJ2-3	TGTGCCAGCAGCTTGGATCCGGGCCCAGATACGCAGTATTTT	CASSLDPGPDTQYF
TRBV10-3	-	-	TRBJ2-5	TGTGCCATCAGTGAGATGTTTTTCGGGGGAAATCAAGAGACCCAGTACTTC	CAISEMFFGGNQETQYF
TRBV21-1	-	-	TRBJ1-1	TGTGCCAGCAGTTCGGAAGACAACACCGGCGACAAAGACAACATGAACACTGAAGCTTTCTTT	CASSSEDNTGDKDNMNTEAFF
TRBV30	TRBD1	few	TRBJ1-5	TGTGCCTGGAGCGCCGGGACAGGGTACAATCAGCCCCAGCATTTT	CAWSAGTGYNQPQHF
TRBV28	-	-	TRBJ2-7	TGTGCCAGCAGTTTCCCCCAGGGAGCTGCGAGCTCCTACGAGCAGTACTTC	CASSFPQGAASSYEQYF
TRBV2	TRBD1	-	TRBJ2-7	TGTGCCAGCGGAGGACAGGGCGGCCCCTACGAGCAGTACTTC	CASGGQGGPYEQYF
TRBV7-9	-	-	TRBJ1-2	TGTGCCAGCAGCTTAGACGGAGCCTACTATGGCTACACCTTC	CASSLDGAYYGYTF
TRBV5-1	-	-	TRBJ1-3	TGCGCCAGCAGCCCGGGACTCCACTCTGGAAACACCATATATTTT	CASSPGLHSGNTIYF
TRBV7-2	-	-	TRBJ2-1	TGTGCCAGCAGCTTTGGGACCGCTTACAATGAGCAGTTCTTC	CASSFGTAYNEQFF
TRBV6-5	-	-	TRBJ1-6	TGTGCCAGCACCCAGTTGTCATATAATTCACCCCTCCACTTT	CASTQLSYNSPLHF
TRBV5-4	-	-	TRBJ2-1	TGTGCCAGCAGCCCAGGGGTCCGGGCTACCTACAATGAGCAGTTCTTC	CASSPGVRATYNEQFF
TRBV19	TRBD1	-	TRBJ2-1	TGTGCCAGTAGCTCCCCCAGGGGGTCGGCTCGGGATGAGCAGTTCTTC	CASSSPRGSARDEQFF
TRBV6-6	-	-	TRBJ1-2	TGTGCCAGCAGTTCCCCGGGGGCTACGGGTGGCTACACCTTC	CASSSPGATGGYTF
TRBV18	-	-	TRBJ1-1	TGTGCCAGCTCACCGAACAGCGACACTGAAGCTTTCTTT	CASSPNSDTEAFF
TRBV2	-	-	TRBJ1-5	TGTGCCAGCCCGAAGTTGTCGGGCGGTGGCAATCAGCCCCAGCATTTT	CASPKLSGGGNQPQHF